This TCR beta chain was recovered during a study of cytomegalovirus exposure and HLA in healthy donors. Trimming took off 1 base at V and 0 bases at J, with 10 bases between the two ends. This CDR3 comprises 17 residues. Germline V gene sequence: CDR1 SGHDN, CDR2 FVKESK. On this clone: The antigen is not known.

Study-wide points: Most TCRs appeared rarely, but some public TCRs recurred in many donors.

The primer mix had 60 Vbeta and 13 Jbeta primers. The repertoire was sequenced with immunoSEQ multiplex PCR; TCRdb's copy has only in-frame clones and lacks some. This table has 110,000 or so clones, about 76% appearing once. The V call is TRBV14, the J call TRBJ2-6; possible D gene TRBD2, 6 bases. The receptor was derived from a woman in her 40s in good health and CMV-seronegative. Sequenced: PBMCs. The CDR3 DNA reads TGTGCCAGCAGCCAAGGGCAGGACTACTCTGGGGCCAACGTCCTGACTTTC. This encodes CASSQGQDYSGANVLTF.